A single sample is the source of the 7 T cell receptor beta chains below, sequenced in a study of T cells expressing NK-cell markers. TCRdb reworked the 5' RACE reads into one entry per CDR3 protein, no DNA. The sample holds almost 450,000 distinct CDR3 sequences. The specimen was blood T cells: a sorted CD56 or NKG2C T cell subset, CD4+ or CD8+ T cells, or bulk PBMC T cells (not recorded which). These receptors all stem from a woman between 18 and 69 years old in good health.

The V call is TRBV5-1, the J call TRBJ1-1; TCRdb reports TRBD1, a call that lacks DNA to check it against. The germline V gene has CDR1 SGHRS and CDR2 YFSETQ. The CDR3 extends over 15 amino acids. The CDR3 sequence is CASSPGERVNTEAFF.

The V and J genes are TRBV20-1 and TRBJ2-2; TCRdb's D call of TRBD1 is untestable without DNA. Germline lookup yields CDR1 DFQATT and CDR2 SNEGSKA (reference sequence). This CDR3 spans 12 amino acids. The CDR3 protein is CSQRGDTGELFF.

V usage is TRBV7-6 and J usage is TRBJ2-1. CDR1 SGHVS and CDR2 FNYEAQ come from the germline V gene. CDR3 length: 14 amino acids. The chain's CDR3 is CASSLGNLAWEQFF.

The chain uses TRBV2 and TRBJ1-5. The CDR3 covers 17 residues. Germline-derived CDR1 and CDR2 are SNHLY and FYNNEI. The CDR3: CASSEAEGGGSNQPQHF.

J is TRBJ1-5 and V is TRBV5-1; TCRdb's D call of TRBD1 is untestable without DNA. This CDR3 spans 17 amino acids. CDR1 is SGHRS and CDR2 is YFSETQ in the germline V gene. This CDR3 is CASRQDPRQGNNQPQHF.

J is TRBJ2-1 and V is TRBV5-5. Germline V CDR1 and CDR2: SGHKS, YYEKEE (reference sequence). The CDR3 totals 16 residues. The CDR3 sequence: CASSPVAASSYNEQFF.

The rearrangement joins TRBV29-1 to TRBJ2-2. The CDR3 is 13 residues long. Per the germline V gene, CDR1 is SQVTM and CDR2 is ANQGSEA. The CDR3 sequence is CSVLVSNTGELFF.